Listed below are T cell receptor beta chains from one sample, sequenced in a study of shared clonotypes between healthy human individuals. Generated by immunoSEQ multiplex PCR, the TCRdb table keeps only in-frame clones and is missing some. The sample includes some 490,000 clones, about 84% of them seen just once. Sequencing was performed on PBMCs. These receptors all stem from a woman in her thirties or forties in good health. Some clones in this sample may be carry-over from other donors' samples. Both conserved end residues are part of each CDR3. The D gene is left open where the match is weak. Expanded clones get a size class; other rows say once, few or many, or leave the size out.

size: many; J: TRBJ2-7; V: TRBV4-1; D: TRBD2; DNA: TGCGCCAGCAGCCCCCGGGTAGCGGGAGGTGAGCAGTACTTC; CDR3: CASSPRVAGGEQYF
size: -; J: TRBJ2-4; V: TRBV10-2; D: -; DNA: TGCGCCAGCAGTGAGTCGGGAGGGGGCGGGAACATTCAGTACTTC; CDR3: CASSESGGGGNIQYF
size: -; J: TRBJ2-7; V: TRBV4-2; D: -; DNA: TGTGCCAGCAGCCAAGGACTCGTAGGTGGCGAGCAGTACTTC; CDR3: CASSQGLVGGEQYF
size: -; J: TRBJ1-5; V: TRBV7-5; D: -; DNA: TGTGTCAGAACCCCGTCGGGAGAACAGCCCCAGCATTTT; CDR3: CVRTPSGEQPQHF
size: -; J: TRBJ2-7; V: TRBV4-1; D: -; DNA: TGCGCCAGCAGCCAAGAGAGGGGGTTTCTCACCTACGAGCAGTACTTC; CDR3: CASSQERGFLTYEQYF
size: -; J: TRBJ2-5; V: TRBV7-8; D: -; DNA: TGTGCCAGCAGCTTTGAGTTAATAGAGACCCAGTACTTC; CDR3: CASSFELIETQYF
size: -; J: TRBJ1-2; V: TRBV5-1; D: -; DNA: TGCGCCAGCAGCCCAGGGTTCTATGGCTACACCTTC; CDR3: CASSPGFYGYTF
size: few; J: TRBJ2-7; V: TRBV6-1; D: -; DNA: TGTGCCAGCAGAGAAAACAGCCTAGGGGCCTACGAGCAGTACTTC; CDR3: CASRENSLGAYEQYF
size: -; J: TRBJ2-5; V: TRBV27; D: TRBD2; DNA: TGTGCCAGCAGCCCTGGGAGGGGATCCCAAGAGACCCAGTACTTC; CDR3: CASSPGRGSQETQYF
size: few; J: TRBJ2-1; V: TRBV4-3; D: -; DNA: TGCGCCAGCAGCCAAGAAGAGACTATACCCTACAATGAGCAGTTCTTC; CDR3: CASSQEETIPYNEQFF
size: -; J: TRBJ2-1; V: TRBV7-7; D: TRBD2; DNA: TGTGCCAGCAGCTTAAATAGCGGGAGCTCCTACAATGAGCAGTTCTTC; CDR3: CASSLNSGSSYNEQFF
size: -; J: TRBJ2-7; V: TRBV9; D: TRBD1; DNA: TGTGCCAGCAGCGCCCTTCCGGGACAGGGTTGGTACGAGCAGTACTTC; CDR3: CASSALPGQGWYEQYF
size: -; J: TRBJ1-5; V: TRBV7-8; D: -; DNA: TGTGCCAGCAGCCCAACGTACAGGTCGCGGGTGGGCAATCAGCCCCAGCATTTT; CDR3: CASSPTYRSRVGNQPQHF
size: -; J: TRBJ2-7; V: TRBV6-6; D: -; DNA: TGTGCCAGCAGTTACTCGGCAGCTGGCGCCTACGAGCAGTACTTC; CDR3: CASSYSAAGAYEQYF
size: -; J: TRBJ2-1; V: TRBV9; D: -; DNA: TGTGCCAGCAGTAGGGGACCTCTATACAATGAGCAGTTCTTC; CDR3: CASSRGPLYNEQFF
size: once; J: TRBJ2-5; V: TRBV29-1; D: -; DNA: TGCAGCGTTGTTTTCTCAGAAGAGACCCAGTACTTC; CDR3: CSVVFSEETQYF
size: -; J: TRBJ1-4; V: TRBV15; D: TRBD1; DNA: TGTGCCACCAGCAGACGTTTGGGACAGGCTAATGAAAAACTGTTTTTT; CDR3: CATSRRLGQANEKLFF
size: -; J: TRBJ2-7; V: TRBV5-1; D: TRBD2; DNA: TGCGCCAGCAGCTTGCGGGAGTCCACGGGGGGGGAGTCCTACGAGCAGTACTTC; CDR3: CASSLRESTGGESYEQYF
size: -; J: TRBJ2-3; V: TRBV5-4; D: -; DNA: TGTGCCAGCAGCTTTCGCCAGACCCCGGCAGGTCCGACTAGCACAGATACGCAGTATTTT; CDR3: CASSFRQTPAGPTSTDTQYF
size: -; J: TRBJ2-1; V: TRBV5-4; D: TRBD2; DNA: TGTGCCAGCAGGATAGCGGGAGGCTCCTACAATGAGCAGTTCTTC; CDR3: CASRIAGGSYNEQFF
size: -; J: TRBJ2-3; V: TRBV10-3; D: -; DNA: TGTGCCATCAGTGAGAGGAACACAGATACGCAGTATTTT; CDR3: CAISERNTDTQYF
size: -; J: TRBJ1-3; V: TRBV30; D: TRBD1; DNA: TGTGCCTGGAGTTGGACAGGGGGCGTTGGAAACACCATATATTTT; CDR3: CAWSWTGGVGNTIYF
size: -; J: TRBJ1-5; V: TRBV6-5; D: -; DNA: TGTGCCAGCAGACTACAGAGTTATAGCAATCAGCCCCAGCATTTT; CDR3: CASRLQSYSNQPQHF
size: -; J: TRBJ2-2; V: TRBV7-3; D: -; DNA: TGTGCCAGCAGCCCGGGACCCCCGGACGGGGAGCTGTTTTTT; CDR3: CASSPGPPDGELFF
size: many; J: TRBJ2-7; V: TRBV11-3; D: -; DNA: TGTGCCAGCAGTGAAGCCGGGGAGACCTCCTACGAGCAGTACTTC; CDR3: CASSEAGETSYEQYF
size: -; J: TRBJ1-4; V: TRBV28; D: -; DNA: TGTGCCAGCAGTCTAGGGGGGGCCGGTGAAAAACTGTTTTTT; CDR3: CASSLGGAGEKLFF
size: few; J: TRBJ2-3; V: TRBV29-1; D: -; DNA: TGCAGCGTTGTGACAGGCACAGATACGCAGTATTTT; CDR3: CSVVTGTDTQYF
size: -; J: TRBJ1-1; V: TRBV4-2; D: -; DNA: TGTGCCAGCAGCCAAAAAGGGTTGAACACTGAAGCTTTCTTT; CDR3: CASSQKGLNTEAFF
size: once; J: TRBJ1-1; V: TRBV11-2; D: -; DNA: TGTGCCAGCAGCACTGGACAGTTCATGAACACTGAAGCTTTCTTT; CDR3: CASSTGQFMNTEAFF
size: -; J: TRBJ2-1; V: TRBV7-9; D: TRBD1; DNA: TGTGCCAGTGAGGGGGCGCTAAACAATGAGCAGTTCTTC; CDR3: CASEGALNNEQFF
size: -; J: TRBJ1-5; V: TRBV5-1; D: -; DNA: TGCGCCAGCAGCTTGGAACTCCAGGGTCAGCCCCAGCATTTT; CDR3: CASSLELQGQPQHF
size: -; J: TRBJ1-2; V: TRBV11-2; D: TRBD1; DNA: TGTGCCAGCAGCAACGGACAGGGTATCTATGGCTACACCTTC; CDR3: CASSNGQGIYGYTF
size: -; J: TRBJ2-2; V: TRBV5-4; D: -; DNA: TGTGCCAGCAGCGAACAGGGGAACACCGGGGAGCTGTTTTTT; CDR3: CASSEQGNTGELFF
size: -; J: TRBJ1-1; V: TRBV30; D: -; DNA: TGTGCCTGGAGTGTACTCGAGGGTGGCACTGAAGCTTTCTTT; CDR3: CAWSVLEGGTEAFF
size: many; J: TRBJ2-7; V: TRBV9; D: TRBD1; DNA: TGTGCCAGCAGCGCCGCAGGGGGTTCTTCGAACGAGCAGTACTTC; CDR3: CASSAAGGSSNEQYF
size: once; J: TRBJ2-5; V: TRBV11-2; D: -; DNA: TGTGCCAGCAGCGTATCCCCCGGGGACCAAGAGACCCAGTACTTC; CDR3: CASSVSPGDQETQYF
size: -; J: TRBJ2-7; V: TRBV30; D: TRBD2; DNA: TGTGCCTGGACCCTTTCGGGGGGAGCCGGGAAGCAGTACTTC; CDR3: CAWTLSGGAGKQYF
size: -; J: TRBJ2-5; V: TRBV30; D: TRBD2; DNA: TGTGCCTGGCGTGGTGGGAGGGCCTGGGAGACCCAGTACTTC; CDR3: CAWRGGRAWETQYF
size: -; J: TRBJ2-7; V: TRBV30; D: -; DNA: TGTGCCTGGAGTGGGTTTGGGGGGCCCTATCACGAGCAGTACTTC; CDR3: CAWSGFGGPYHEQYF
size: -; J: TRBJ2-7; V: TRBV18; D: TRBD2; DNA: TGTGCCAGCTCACCACCGACGCCTAGCGGGAGGAACGAGCAGTACTTC; CDR3: CASSPPTPSGRNEQYF
size: -; J: TRBJ2-2; V: TRBV7-2; D: -; DNA: TGTGCCAGCACCAATCGGAACACCGGGGAGCTGTTTTTT; CDR3: CASTNRNTGELFF
size: -; J: TRBJ2-7; V: TRBV7-9; D: -; DNA: TGTGCCAGCAGCCCACATGCGGAAACCTACGAGCAGTACTTC; CDR3: CASSPHAETYEQYF
size: -; J: TRBJ2-3; V: TRBV6-1; D: -; DNA: TGTGCCAGCAGTTGGGGGCCAGGATTGGGTGATACGCAGTATTTT; CDR3: CASSWGPGLGDTQYF
size: -; J: TRBJ2-7; V: TRBV13; D: TRBD2; DNA: TGTGCCAGCAGCCACCGGACTAGCAGGGCGCGCGAGCAGTACTTC; CDR3: CASSHRTSRAREQYF
size: -; J: TRBJ2-2; V: TRBV4-2; D: -; DNA: TGTGCCAGCAGCCAAGAGCGGATAACCGGGGAGCTGTTTTTT; CDR3: CASSQERITGELFF
size: -; J: TRBJ2-4; V: TRBV2; D: -; DNA: TGTGCCAGCAGTGAGACAGCAAAAAACATTCAGTACTTC; CDR3: CASSETAKNIQYF
size: -; J: TRBJ1-1; V: TRBV11-2; D: TRBD1; DNA: TGTGCCAGCAGCTTCCGACAGGGGGGCACTGAAGCTTTCTTT; CDR3: CASSFRQGGTEAFF
size: few; J: TRBJ2-7; V: TRBV6-4; D: TRBD2; DNA: TGTGCCAGCAGTGAGCAGGGAGGGCACCACGAGCAGTACTTC; CDR3: CASSEQGGHHEQYF
size: once; J: TRBJ1-1; V: TRBV6-5; D: TRBD1; DNA: TGTGCCAGCAGTTACTCGAAGGGGGCCCGATTCGAAGCTTTCTTT; CDR3: CASSYSKGARFEAFF